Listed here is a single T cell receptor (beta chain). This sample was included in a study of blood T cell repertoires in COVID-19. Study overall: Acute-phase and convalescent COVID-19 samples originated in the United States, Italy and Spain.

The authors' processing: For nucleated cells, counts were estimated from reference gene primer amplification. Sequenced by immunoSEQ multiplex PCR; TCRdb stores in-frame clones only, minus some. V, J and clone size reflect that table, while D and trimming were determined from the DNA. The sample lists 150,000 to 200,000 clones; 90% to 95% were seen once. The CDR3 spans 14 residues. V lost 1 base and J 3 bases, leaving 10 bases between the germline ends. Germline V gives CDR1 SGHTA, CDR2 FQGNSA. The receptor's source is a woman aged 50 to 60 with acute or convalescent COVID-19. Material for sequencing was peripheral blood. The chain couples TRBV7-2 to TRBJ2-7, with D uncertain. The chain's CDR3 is CASSLVAVDYEQYF. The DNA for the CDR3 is TGTGCCAGCAGCTTAGTTGCAGTCGACTACGAGCAGTACTTC.